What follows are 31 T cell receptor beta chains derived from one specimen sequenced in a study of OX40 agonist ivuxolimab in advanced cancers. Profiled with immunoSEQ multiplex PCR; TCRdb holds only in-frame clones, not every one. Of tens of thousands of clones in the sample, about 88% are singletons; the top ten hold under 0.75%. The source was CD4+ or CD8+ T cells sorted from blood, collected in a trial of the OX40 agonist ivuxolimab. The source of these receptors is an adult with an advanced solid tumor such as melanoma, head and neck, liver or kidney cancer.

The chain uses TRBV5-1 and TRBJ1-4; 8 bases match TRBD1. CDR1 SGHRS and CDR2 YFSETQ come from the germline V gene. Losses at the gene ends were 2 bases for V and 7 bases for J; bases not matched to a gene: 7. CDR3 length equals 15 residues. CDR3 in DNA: TGCGCCAGCAGCTTTAATCCAGGGGGCACTGAAAAACTGTTTTTT. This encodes CASSFNPGGTEKLFF.

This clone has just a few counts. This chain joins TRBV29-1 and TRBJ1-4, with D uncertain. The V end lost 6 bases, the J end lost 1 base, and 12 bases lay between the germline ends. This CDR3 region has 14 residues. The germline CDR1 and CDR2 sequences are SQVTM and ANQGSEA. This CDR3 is CSVRGSGTNEKLFF. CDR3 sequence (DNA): TGCAGCGTGCGAGGGTCGGGAACTAATGAAAAACTGTTTTTT.

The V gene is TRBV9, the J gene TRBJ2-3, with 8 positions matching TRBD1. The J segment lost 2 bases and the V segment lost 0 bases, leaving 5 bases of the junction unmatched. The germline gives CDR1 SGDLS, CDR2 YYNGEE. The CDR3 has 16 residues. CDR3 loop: CASSVGPGQVTDTQYF. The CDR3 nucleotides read TGTGCCAGCAGCGTAGGCCCGGGACAGGTCACAGATACGCAGTATTTT.

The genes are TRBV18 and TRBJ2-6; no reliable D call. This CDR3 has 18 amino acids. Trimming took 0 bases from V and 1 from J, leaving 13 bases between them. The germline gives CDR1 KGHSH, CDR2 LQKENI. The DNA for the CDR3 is TGTGCCAGCTCACCACCCGGTCTTGCCGGGTCTGGGGCCAACGTCCTGACTTTC. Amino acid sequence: CASSPPGLAGSGANVLTF.

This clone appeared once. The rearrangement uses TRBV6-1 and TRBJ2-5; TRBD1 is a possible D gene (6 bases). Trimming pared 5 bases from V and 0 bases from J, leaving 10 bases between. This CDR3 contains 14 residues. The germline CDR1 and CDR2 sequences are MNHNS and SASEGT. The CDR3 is CASSPRTDQETQYF. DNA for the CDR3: TGTGCCAGCAGTCCGCGGACAGACCAAGAGACCCAGTACTTC.

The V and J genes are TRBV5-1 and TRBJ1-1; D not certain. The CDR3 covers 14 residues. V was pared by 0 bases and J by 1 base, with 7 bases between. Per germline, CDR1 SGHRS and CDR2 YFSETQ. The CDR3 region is CASSLDPGNTEAFF. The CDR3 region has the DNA TGCGCCAGCAGCTTGGACCCGGGGAACACTGAAGCTTTCTTT.

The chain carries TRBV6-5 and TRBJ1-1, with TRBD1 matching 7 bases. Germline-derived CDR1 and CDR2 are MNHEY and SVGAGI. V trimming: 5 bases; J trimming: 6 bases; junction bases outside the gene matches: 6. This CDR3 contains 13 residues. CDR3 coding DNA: TGTGCCAGCAGTCGAGACAGGGTCTCTGAAGCTTTCTTT. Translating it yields CASSRDRVSEAFF.

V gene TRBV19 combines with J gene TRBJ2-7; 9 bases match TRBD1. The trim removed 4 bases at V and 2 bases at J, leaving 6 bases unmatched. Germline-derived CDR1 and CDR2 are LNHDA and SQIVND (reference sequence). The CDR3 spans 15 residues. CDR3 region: CASSNRDRAPYEQYF. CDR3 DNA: TGTGCCAGTAGTAACCGGGACAGGGCACCCTACGAGCAGTACTTC.

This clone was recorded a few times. The CDR3, as DNA: TGTGCCAGCAGTTTACGGGACAGGGGGAATCAGCCCCAGCATTTT. This gives the protein CASSLRDRGNQPQHF. The rearrangement joins TRBV28 to TRBJ1-5; 11 positions match TRBD1. The CDR3 runs to 15 residues. The ends lost 2 bases at V and 4 bases at J; junction bases unmatched: 1. The germline CDR1 and CDR2 sequences are MDHEN and SYDVKM.

CDR3 loop: CASSEFGSEFQETQYF. In DNA, the CDR3 is TGTGCCAGCAGTGAATTTGGTTCGGAGTTCCAAGAGACCCAGTACTTC. The V gene is TRBV2, the J gene TRBJ2-5; D not certain. The CDR3 is 16 residues long. The V and J ends lost 2 bases and 1 base respectively, with 14 bases between them. Germline assignment: CDR1 SNHLY and CDR2 FYNNEI.

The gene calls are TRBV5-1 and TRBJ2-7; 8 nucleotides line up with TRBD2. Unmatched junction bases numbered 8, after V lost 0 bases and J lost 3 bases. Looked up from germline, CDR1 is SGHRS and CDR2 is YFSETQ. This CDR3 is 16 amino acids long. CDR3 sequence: CASSLAGSGSGYEQYF. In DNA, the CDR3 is TGCGCCAGCAGCTTGGCCGGGAGCGGGAGTGGCTACGAGCAGTACTTC.

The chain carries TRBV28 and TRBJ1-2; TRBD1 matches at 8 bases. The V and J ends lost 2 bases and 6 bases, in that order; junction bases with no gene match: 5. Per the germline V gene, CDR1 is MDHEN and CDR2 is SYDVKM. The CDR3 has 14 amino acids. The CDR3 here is CASSLRDRFNGYTF. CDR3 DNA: TGTGCCAGCAGTTTAAGGGACAGGTTCAATGGCTACACCTTC.

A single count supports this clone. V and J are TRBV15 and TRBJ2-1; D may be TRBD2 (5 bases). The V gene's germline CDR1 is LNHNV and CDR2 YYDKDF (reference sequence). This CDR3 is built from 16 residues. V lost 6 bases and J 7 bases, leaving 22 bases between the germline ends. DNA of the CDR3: TGTGCCACCAGTATTACTGTGGACTGGTCTGGTAATGAGCAGTTCTTC. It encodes CATSITVDWSGNEQFF.

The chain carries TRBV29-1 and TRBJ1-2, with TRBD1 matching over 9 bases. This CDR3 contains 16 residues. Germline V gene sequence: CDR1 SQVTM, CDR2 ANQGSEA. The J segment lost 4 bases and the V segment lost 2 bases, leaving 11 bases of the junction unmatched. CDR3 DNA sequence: TGCAGCGTTGAAAAGACAGGGGGGGGCGACGTCTATGGCTACACCTTC. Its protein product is CSVEKTGGGDVYGYTF.

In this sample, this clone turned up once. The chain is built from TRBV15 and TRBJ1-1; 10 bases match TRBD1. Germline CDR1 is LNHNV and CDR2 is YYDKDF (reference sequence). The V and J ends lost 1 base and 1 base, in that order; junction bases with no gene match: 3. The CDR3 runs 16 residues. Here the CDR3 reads CATSRGQGAWNTEAFF. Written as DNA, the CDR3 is TGTGCCACCAGCAGAGGACAGGGGGCTTGGAACACTGAAGCTTTCTTT.

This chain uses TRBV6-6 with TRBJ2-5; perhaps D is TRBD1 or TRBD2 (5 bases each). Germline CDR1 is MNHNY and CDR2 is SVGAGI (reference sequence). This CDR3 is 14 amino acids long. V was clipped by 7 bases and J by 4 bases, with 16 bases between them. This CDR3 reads CASKPGPTGETQYF. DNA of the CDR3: TGTGCCAGCAAGCCGGGGCCCACAGGAGAGACCCAGTACTTC.

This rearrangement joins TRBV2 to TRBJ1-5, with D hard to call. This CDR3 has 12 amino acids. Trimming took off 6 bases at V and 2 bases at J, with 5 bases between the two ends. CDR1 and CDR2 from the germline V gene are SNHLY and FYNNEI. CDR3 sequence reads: CASRTGNQPQHF. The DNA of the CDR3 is TGTGCCAGCAGGACCGGCAATCAGCCCCAGCATTTT.

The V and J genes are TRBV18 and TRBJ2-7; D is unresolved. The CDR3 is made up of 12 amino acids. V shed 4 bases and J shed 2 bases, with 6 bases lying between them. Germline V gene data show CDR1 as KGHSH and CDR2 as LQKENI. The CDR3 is CASSLSTYEQYF. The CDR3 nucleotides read TGTGCCAGCTCACTTTCAACCTACGAGCAGTACTTC.

In nucleotides, the CDR3 is TGTGCCAGTAGTATAGGGGGGAGATCCTTATCTAGCTCCTACAATGAGCAGTTCTTC. Its translation: CASSIGGRSLSSSYNEQFF. The chain combines TRBV19 with TRBJ2-1; perhaps D is TRBD1 or TRBD2 (5 bases each). Trimming removed 1 base from V and 0 bases from J, with 19 bases in between. From germline, CDR1 is LNHDA and CDR2 SQIVND (reference sequence). The CDR3 consists of 19 residues.

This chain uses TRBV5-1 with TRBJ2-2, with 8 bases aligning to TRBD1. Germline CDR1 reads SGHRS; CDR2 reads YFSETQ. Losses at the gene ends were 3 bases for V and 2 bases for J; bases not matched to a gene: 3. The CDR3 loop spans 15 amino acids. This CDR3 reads CASSSQGANTGELFF. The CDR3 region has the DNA TGCGCCAGCAGCTCGCAGGGGGCTAACACCGGGGAGCTGTTTTTT.

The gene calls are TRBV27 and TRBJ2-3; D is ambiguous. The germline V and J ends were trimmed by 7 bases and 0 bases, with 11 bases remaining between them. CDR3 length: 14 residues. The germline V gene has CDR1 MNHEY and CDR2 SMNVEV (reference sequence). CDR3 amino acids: CASNRHSSTDTQYF. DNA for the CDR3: TGTGCCAGCAACCGGCATTCAAGCACAGATACGCAGTATTTT.

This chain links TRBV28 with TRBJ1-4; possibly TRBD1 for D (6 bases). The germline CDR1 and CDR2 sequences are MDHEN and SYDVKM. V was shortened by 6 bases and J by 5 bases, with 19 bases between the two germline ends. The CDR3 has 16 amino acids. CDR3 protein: CASSSPTGLTNEKLFF. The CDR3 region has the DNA TGTGCCAGCAGCAGCCCCACAGGGCTTACCAATGAAAAACTGTTTTTT.

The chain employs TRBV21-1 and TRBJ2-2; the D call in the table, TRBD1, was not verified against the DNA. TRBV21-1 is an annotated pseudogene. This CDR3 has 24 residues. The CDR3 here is CASRDHANKGPFPRDRGHTGELFF. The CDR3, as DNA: TGTGCCAGCAGGGACCACGCTAACAAAGGGCCATTCCCCCGGGACAGGGGGCATACCGGGGAGCTGTTTTTT.

The CDR3 sequence is CASSGTDRAYEQYF. DNA of the CDR3: TGTGCCAGCAGCGGAACAGACAGGGCCTACGAGCAGTACTTC. The rearrangement links TRBV9 to TRBJ2-7, with 7 bases matching TRBD1. The CDR3 consists of 14 residues. Germline V CDR1 and CDR2: SGDLS, YYNGEE. The V segment lost 3 bases and the J segment 2 bases; nucleotides outside the gene matches: 5.

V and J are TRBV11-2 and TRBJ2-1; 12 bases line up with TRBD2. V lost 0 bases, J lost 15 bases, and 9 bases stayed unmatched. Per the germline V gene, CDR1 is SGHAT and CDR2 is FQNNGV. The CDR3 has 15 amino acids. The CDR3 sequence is CASSLERTSGMNRFF. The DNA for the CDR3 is TGTGCCAGCAGCTTAGAACGGACTAGCGGGATGAATCGGTTCTTC.

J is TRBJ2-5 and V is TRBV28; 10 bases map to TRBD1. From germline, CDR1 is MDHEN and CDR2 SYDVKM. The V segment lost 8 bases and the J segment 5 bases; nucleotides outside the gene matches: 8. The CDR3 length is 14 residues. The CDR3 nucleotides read TGTGCCAGCTGCCCGACAGGGGGCGCGGAGACCCAGTACTTC. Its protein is CASCPTGGAETQYF. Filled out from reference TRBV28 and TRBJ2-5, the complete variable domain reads DVKVTQSSRYLVKRTGEKVFLECVQDMDHENMFWYRQDPGLGLRLIYFSYDVKMKEKGDIPEGYSVSREKKERFSLILESASTNQTSMYLCASCPTGGAETQYFGPGTRLLVL.

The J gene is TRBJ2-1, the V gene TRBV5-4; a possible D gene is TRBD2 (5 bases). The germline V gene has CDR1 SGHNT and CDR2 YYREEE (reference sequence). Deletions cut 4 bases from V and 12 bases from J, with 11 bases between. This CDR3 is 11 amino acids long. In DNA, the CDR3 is TGTGCCAGCAGCATTGGACTCAGGCAGTTCTTC. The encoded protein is CASSIGLRQFF.

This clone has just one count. The CDR3 region has the DNA TGTGCCAGCAGCTCAGGACTAGCGGGAGGGAATTTAGATACGCAGTATTTT. This translates into CASSSGLAGGNLDTQYF. The chain has TRBV5-4 and TRBJ2-3, with TRBD2 matching 15 bases. The CDR3 runs 17 residues. Looked up from germline, CDR1 is SGHNT and CDR2 is YYREEE (reference sequence). J gave up 5 bases and V 3 bases, and 7 bases lay outside the gene matches.

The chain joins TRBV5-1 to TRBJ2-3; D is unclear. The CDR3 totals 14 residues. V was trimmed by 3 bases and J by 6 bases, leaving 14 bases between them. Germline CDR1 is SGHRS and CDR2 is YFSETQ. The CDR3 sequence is CASSYPWQSDTQYF. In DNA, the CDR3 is TGCGCCAGCAGCTACCCTTGGCAAAGCGATACGCAGTATTTT.

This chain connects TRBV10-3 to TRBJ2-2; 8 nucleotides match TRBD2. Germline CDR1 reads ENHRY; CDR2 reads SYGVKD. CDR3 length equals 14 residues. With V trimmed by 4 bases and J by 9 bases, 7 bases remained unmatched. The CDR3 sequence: CAISAGTRYWELFF. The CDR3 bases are TGTGCCATCAGTGCCGGGACTAGATACTGGGAGCTGTTTTTT.

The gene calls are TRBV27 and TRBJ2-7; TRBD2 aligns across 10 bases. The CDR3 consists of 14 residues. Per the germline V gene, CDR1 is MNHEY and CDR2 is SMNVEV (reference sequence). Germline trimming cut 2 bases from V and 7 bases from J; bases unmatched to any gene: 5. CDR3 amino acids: CASSLLAGEKEQYF. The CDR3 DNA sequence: TGTGCCAGCAGTTTACTAGCGGGAGAGAAGGAGCAGTACTTC.